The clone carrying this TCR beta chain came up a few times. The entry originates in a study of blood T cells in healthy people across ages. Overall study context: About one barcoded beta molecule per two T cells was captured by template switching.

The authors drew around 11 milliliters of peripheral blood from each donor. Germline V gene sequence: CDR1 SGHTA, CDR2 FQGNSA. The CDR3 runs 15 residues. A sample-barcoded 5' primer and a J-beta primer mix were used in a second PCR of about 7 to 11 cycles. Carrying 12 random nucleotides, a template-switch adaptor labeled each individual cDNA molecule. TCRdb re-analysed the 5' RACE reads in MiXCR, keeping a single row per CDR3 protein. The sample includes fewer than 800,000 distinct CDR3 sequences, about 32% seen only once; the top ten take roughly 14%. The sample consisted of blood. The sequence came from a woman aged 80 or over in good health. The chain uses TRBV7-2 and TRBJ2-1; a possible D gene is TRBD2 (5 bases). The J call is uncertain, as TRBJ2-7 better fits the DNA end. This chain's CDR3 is CASSYPGVFYNEQYF. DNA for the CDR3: TGTGCCAGCAGCTACCCCGGGGTTTTCTACAATGAGCAGTACTTC.